A single sample is the source of the 24 T cell receptor beta chains below, sequenced in a study of T cells in Graves' hyperthyroidism and ophthalmopathy. The TCR beta CDR3 regions underwent amplification using RNA transcripts as the source. HTBI primers drove first-round RT-PCR of the TCR CDR3. Via MiXCR, TCRdb re-called the multiplex PCR reads, giving one row per CDR3 protein. The table has approximately 420,000 distinct CDR3 sequences, roughly 15% seen once. The specimen was blood. The receptors stem from a woman under 30 with Graves' hyperthyroidism.

The V call is TRBV11-2, the J call TRBJ1-5; tentative D call: TRBD1 (6 bases). Trimming shortened V by 4 bases and J by 4 bases, and 32 bases separated the two germline ends. Germline V gene lookup returns CDR1 SGHAT and CDR2 FQNNGV. The CDR3 is made up of 21 amino acids. The CDR3 here is CASSSTPRTESISRRNQPQHF. CDR3 DNA sequence: TGTGCCAGCAGCTCAACCCCAAGGACAGAATCCATTTCGAGGAGGAATCAGCCCCAGCATTTT.

The rearrangement links TRBV7-9 to TRBJ1-2, with TRBD1 matching over 10 bases. Germline V gene data show CDR1 as SEHNR and CDR2 as FQNEAQ (reference sequence). CDR3 size: 15 residues. Trimming cost V 2 bases and J 4 bases; bases outside gene matches: 4. As DNA, the CDR3 is TGTGCCAGCAGCTTACACGACAGGGGGCCCTATGGCTACACCTTC. Amino acids: CASSLHDRGPYGYTF.

Remarks on this clonotype: Since a much larger clone is just one base distant, this may be a read error. V gene TRBV5-1 combines with J gene TRBJ1-1; 8 nucleotides line up with TRBD1. Losses at the gene ends were 0 bases for V and 8 bases for J; bases not matched to a gene: 9. This CDR3 region has 15 residues. CDR1 and CDR2 from the germline V gene are SGHRS and YFSETQ. The DNA for the CDR3 is TGCGCCAGCAGCTTGGCCCGGGACAGGAGAAAGGAAGCTTTCTTT. Its translation: CASSLARDRRKEAFF.

The chain links TRBV6-1 to TRBJ2-7, with 7 positions matching TRBD1. The CDR3 totals 14 residues. V lost 3 bases, J lost 2 bases, and 4 bases stayed unmatched. Germline CDR1 and CDR2: MNHNS and SASEGT. The CDR3 is CASSDPTGTYEQYF. The CDR3, as DNA: TGTGCCAGCAGTGACCCGACAGGGACCTACGAGCAGTACTTC.

The chain employs TRBV4-2 and TRBJ2-6, with D possibly matching TRBD1 (6 bases). Trimming stripped 1 base from V and 1 base from J, with 14 bases between. Germline V gene lookup returns CDR1 LGHNA and CDR2 YNFKEQ. This CDR3 has 18 residues. The CDR3 DNA reads as TGTGCCAGCAGCCAAGCCGGGGCAGGGGAGTCTGGGGCCAACGTCCTGACTTTC. Its translation is CASSQAGAGESGANVLTF.

Only a few counts were recorded for this clonotype. This rearrangement joins TRBV19 to TRBJ1-2; 7 nucleotides align to TRBD1. The CDR3 loop spans 13 amino acids. With 7 bases clipped from V and 4 bases from J, the junction kept 6 bases outside the gene matches. CDR1 is LNHDA, CDR2 SQIVND, per germline (reference sequence). The CDR3 DNA reads TGTGCCAGTACCCCGGACAGGACCTATGGCTACACCTTC. Translation: CASTPDRTYGYTF.

CDR3: CATSRDRGTNEKLFF. Here the CDR3 DNA reads TGTGCCACCAGCAGAGACAGGGGAACTAATGAAAAACTGTTTTTT. V gene TRBV15 combines with J gene TRBJ1-4, with a possible D match to TRBD1 (6 bases). Germline lookup yields CDR1 LNHNV and CDR2 YYDKDF (reference sequence). The CDR3 length is 15 residues. Trimming cost V 0 bases and J 1 base, with 6 bases left between them.

This chain joins TRBV11-2 and TRBJ1-1, with TRBD1 as a possible D gene (5 bases). CDR3 length: 14 residues. Germline assignment: CDR1 SGHAT and CDR2 FQNNGV. The V and J ends lost 4 bases and 1 base respectively, with 10 bases between them. The CDR3 reads CASSSGRRNTEAFF. In DNA form, the CDR3 reads TGTGCCAGCAGCTCGGGACGGAGGAACACTGAAGCTTTCTTT.

This clonotype was counted many times. The chain recombines TRBV2 with TRBJ2-7, with D perhaps TRBD2 (5 bases). Trimming stripped 6 bases from V and 2 bases from J, with 14 bases between. Germline lookup yields CDR1 SNHLY and CDR2 FYNNEI. The CDR3 totals 14 residues. This chain's CDR3 is CASRLLASAYEQYF. In DNA, the CDR3 is TGTGCCAGCAGACTTCTAGCTTCGGCCTACGAGCAGTACTTC.

In this sample, this clonotype turned up many times. This sequence joins TRBV5-1 and TRBJ1-1, with D perhaps TRBD1 (5 bases). This CDR3 comprises 15 residues. Deletions cut 0 bases from V and 4 bases from J, with 13 bases between. Germline-derived CDR1 and CDR2 are SGHRS and YFSETQ. The CDR3 sequence is CASSLVQGKGTEAFF. The CDR3 DNA follows: TGCGCCAGCAGCTTGGTGCAGGGAAAAGGCACTGAAGCTTTCTTT.

This clonotype was detected ten times or more. The chain has TRBV28 and TRBJ1-6; D is unresolved. The V gene lost 3 bases and the J gene lost 6 bases, with 6 bases spanning the gap. This CDR3 region has 13 residues. Germline CDR1 MDHEN, CDR2 SYDVKM. The CDR3 is CASSLGGNSPLHF. DNA of the CDR3: TGTGCCAGCAGTTTGGGAGGTAATTCACCCCTCCACTTT.

Many counts were recorded for this clonotype. The V and J genes are TRBV12-3 or TRBV12-4 and TRBJ1-1, with 7 positions matching TRBD1. There are 13 residues in the CDR3. The junction had 3 bases not matched to a gene; V was cut back by 6 bases and J by 2 bases. The CDR3 region has the DNA TGTGCCAGCAGCCGGGACAGTAACACTGAAGCTTTCTTT. Translating it yields CASSRDSNTEAFF.

The chain uses TRBV27 and TRBJ1-2, with D maybe TRBD1 (5 bases). Trimming left V 5 bases short and J 2 bases short, with 15 bases between. This CDR3 has 15 residues. Germline V CDR1 and CDR2: MNHEY, SMNVEV (reference sequence). CDR3 in DNA: TGTGCCAGCAGTCCCCGTTGGCAGGGCAACTATGGCTACACCTTC. Protein: CASSPRWQGNYGYTF.

The J gene is TRBJ2-1, the V gene TRBV19, with a weak D call TRBD2 (7 bases). This CDR3 is built from 16 residues. Germline V gene data show CDR1 as LNHDA and CDR2 as SQIVND (reference sequence). V gave up 7 bases and J gave up 7 bases, with 23 bases separating them. The CDR3 DNA is TGTGCCAGTACCAACCACCTAATCGCGGGGGCAAATGAGCAGTTCTTC. Translated: CASTNHLIAGANEQFF. Variable domain in full (rest from reference TRBV19 and TRBJ2-1): DGGITQSPKYLFRKEGQNVTLSCEQNLNHDAMYWYRQDPGQGLRLIYYSQIVNDFQKGDIAEGYSVSREKKESFPLTVTSAQKNPTAFYLCASTNHLIAGANEQFFGPGTRLTVL.

This clonotype was detected many times. The J gene is TRBJ2-7, the V gene TRBV6-1, with 8 positions matching TRBD2. Trimming cost V 6 bases and J 1 base; bases outside gene matches: 8. Germline CDR1 reads MNHNS; CDR2 reads SASEGT. The CDR3 spans 15 residues. The CDR3 region is CASRDGLATSYEQYF. The CDR3 DNA is TGTGCCAGCAGGGACGGACTAGCCACGTCCTACGAGCAGTACTTC.

The CDR3 sequence: CASGLIVGGYIGGRQHEQFF. The CDR3 nucleotides read TGTGCTAGTGGTTTGATCGTAGGGGGATATATCGGCGGGAGGCAACATGAGCAGTTCTTC. This chain joins TRBV12-5 and TRBJ2-1, with 8 bases matching TRBD2. The V gene's germline CDR1 is LGHNT and CDR2 FRNRAP. The CDR3 runs to 20 residues. With 2 bases clipped from V and 8 bases from J, the junction kept 23 bases outside the gene matches.

J is TRBJ2-5 and V is TRBV29-1; D remains ambiguous. The CDR3 consists of 13 residues. The germline CDR1 and CDR2 sequences are SQVTM and ANQGSEA. V dropped 7 bases and J dropped 5 bases, with 17 bases sitting between them. This chain's CDR3 is CSAVGTVAETQYF. CDR3 coding DNA: TGCAGCGCCGTAGGCACGGTGGCGGAGACCCAGTACTTC.

The chain couples TRBV12-5 to TRBJ2-1, with TRBD2 as a possible D gene (7 bases). The CDR3 consists of 19 residues. Germline CDR1 LGHNT, CDR2 FRNRAP. V dropped 6 bases and J dropped 9 bases, with 33 bases sitting between them. CDR3 protein: CASGRRFWGGGSPPAEQFF. The CDR3 bases are TGTGCTAGTGGCCGCCGTTTCTGGGGGGGCGGGAGCCCCCCAGCTGAGCAGTTCTTC.

This clonotype has a count of ten or more. This chain connects TRBV7-2 to TRBJ2-5; 10 positions match TRBD2. The V and J ends lost 2 bases and 3 bases, in that order; junction bases with no gene match: 6. CDR1 is SGHTA and CDR2 is FQGNSA in the germline V gene. The CDR3 sequence is 16 residues long. The CDR3 DNA is TGTGCCAGCAGCTTATTAGGCCTAGCGGGAGAAGAGACCCAGTACTTC. It encodes CASSLLGLAGEETQYF.

This clonotype was observed at least ten times. The chain couples TRBV20-1 to TRBJ1-5; TRBD1 is a possible D gene (5 bases). The CDR3 consists of 12 residues. The V gene lost 4 bases and the J gene lost 2 bases, with 6 bases spanning the gap. Germline CDR1 DFQATT, CDR2 SNEGSKA (reference sequence). CDR3 in amino acids: CSAKGGNQPQHF. As DNA, the CDR3 is TGCAGTGCTAAAGGGGGCAATCAGCCCCAGCATTTT.

This clonotype was seen repeatedly, ten times or more. This rearrangement joins TRBV7-2 to TRBJ2-5; unclear D gene. Germline-derived CDR1 and CDR2 are SGHTA and FQGNSA. CDR3 length equals 12 residues. Trimming removed 2 bases at V and 5 bases at J, with 6 bases between. The CDR3 here is CASSLRSETQYF. CDR3 DNA sequence: TGTGCCAGCAGCTTACGAAGCGAGACCCAGTACTTC.

This clonotype was counted ten times or more. The V and J genes are TRBV3-1 and TRBJ2-5; 10 positions agree with TRBD2. This CDR3 contains 15 residues. J gave up 5 bases and V 0 bases, and 3 bases lay outside the gene matches. CDR1 and CDR2 (germline): LGHDT, YNNKEL (reference sequence). CDR3 in amino acids: CASSQDLAGDETQYF. Written as DNA, the CDR3 is TGTGCCAGCAGCCAAGACCTAGCGGGAGATGAGACCCAGTACTTC.

This clonotype was seen repeatedly, ten times or more. CDR3 region: CASSIQASNQPQHF. Written as DNA, the CDR3 is TGTGCCAGCAGTATACAGGCAAGCAATCAGCCCCAGCATTTT. The chain is built from TRBV12-3 or TRBV12-4 and TRBJ1-5, with D possibly being TRBD1 (5 bases). This CDR3 has 14 amino acids. The V end was cut by 5 bases, the J end by 1 base, with 9 bases between.

The CDR3 loop reads CASSYTDTGELFF. CDR3 DNA sequence: TGTGCCAGCAGTTACACAGACACCGGGGAGCTGTTTTTT. The J gene is TRBJ2-2, the V gene TRBV6-2 or TRBV6-3; no definite D call. The V gene lost 2 bases and the J gene lost 3 bases, with 4 bases spanning the gap. The CDR3 contains 13 residues. CDR1 and CDR2 from the germline V gene are MNHEY and SVGEGT.